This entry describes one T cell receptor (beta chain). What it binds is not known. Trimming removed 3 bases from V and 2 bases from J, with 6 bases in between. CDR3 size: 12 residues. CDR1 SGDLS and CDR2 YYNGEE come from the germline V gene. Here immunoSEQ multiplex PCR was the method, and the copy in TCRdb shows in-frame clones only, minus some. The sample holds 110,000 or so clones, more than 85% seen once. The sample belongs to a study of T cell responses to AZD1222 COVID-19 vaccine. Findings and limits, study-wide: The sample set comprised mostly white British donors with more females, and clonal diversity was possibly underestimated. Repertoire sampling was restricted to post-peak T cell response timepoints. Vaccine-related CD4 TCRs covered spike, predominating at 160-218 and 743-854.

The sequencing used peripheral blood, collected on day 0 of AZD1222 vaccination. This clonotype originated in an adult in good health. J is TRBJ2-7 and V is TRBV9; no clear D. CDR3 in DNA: TGTGCCAGCAGCGGGGTAGCCTACGAGCAGTACTTC. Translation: CASSGVAYEQYF.